Listed below are T cell receptor beta chains from one sample, sequenced in a study of T cell responses to AZD1222 COVID-19 vaccine. The repertoire was sequenced with immunoSEQ multiplex PCR; TCRdb's copy has only in-frame clones and lacks some. The table lists about 150,000 clones, about 91% of them singletons, with approximately 3.1% in the top ten. Material: peripheral blood, obtained on day 0 of MenACWY control vaccination. The receptor set was obtained from an adult in good health. CDR3s include the opening cysteine and the closing phenylalanine or tryptophan. D genes are given only for firm matches. Rows give clone size only sometimes, using once, few, many, or a class for an expanded clone.

DNA,CDR3,D,V,length,J,size
TGTGCCAGCAGTTACACTTCAGCGAGCTCCTACGAGCAGTACTTC,CASSYTSASSYEQYF,.,TRBV6-5,15,TRBJ2-7,.
TGTGCCTGCCATCCAGGGACAGGGGTGGGAGAAGCTTTCTTT,CACHPGTGVGEAFF,TRBD1,TRBV30,14,TRBJ1-1,once
TGTGCCAGCAGCTTCCCGGGATTAGGGTCCTACGAGCAGTACTTC,CASSFPGLGSYEQYF,.,TRBV7-2,15,TRBJ2-7,.
TGTGCCTGGAGACCTTTGTTTGGGGTTGCCTACGAGCAGTACTTC,CAWRPLFGVAYEQYF,.,TRBV30,15,TRBJ2-7,few
TGTGCCAGCAGCTTAGCGAGCGCGCCCAGCTCCTACGAGCAGTACTTC,CASSLASAPSSYEQYF,.,TRBV7-2,16,TRBJ2-7,few
TGCGCCAGCAGCCGGGACGGGACATCTGGAAACACCATATATTTT,CASSRDGTSGNTIYF,.,TRBV5-1,15,TRBJ1-3,.
TGTGCCAGCAGCTGGCGCCGGCCTAGCACAGATACGCAGTATTTT,CASSWRRPSTDTQYF,.,TRBV7-2,15,TRBJ2-3,.
TGTGCCACCAGCAGAGATGTGACAGGGAGGGTGGACACTGAAGCTTTCTTT,CATSRDVTGRVDTEAFF,TRBD1,TRBV15,17,TRBJ1-1,.
TGTGCCAGCAGTTACAGGGACAGGTTAGTGTATAGCAATCAGCCCCAGCATTTT,CASSYRDRLVYSNQPQHF,TRBD1,TRBV6-2/TRBV6-3,18,TRBJ1-5,.
TGTGCCAGCAGCTTAATCTATGGCAGGGACGCTTACGAGCAGTACTTC,CASSLIYGRDAYEQYF,.,TRBV7-8,16,TRBJ2-7,.
TGTGCCAGCAGTCGGGACAGTCATTACGAGCAGTACTTC,CASSRDSHYEQYF,TRBD1,TRBV5-6,13,TRBJ2-7,.
TGTGCCAGCTCACCACGGTCCCAGGGGGCTGCTGAAAAACTGTTTTTT,CASSPRSQGAAEKLFF,TRBD1,TRBV18,16,TRBJ1-4,.
TGTGCCTGGAGCCTAGGGACAGGGGGCGCAATATCTGGCTACACCTTC,CAWSLGTGGAISGYTF,TRBD1,TRBV30,16,TRBJ1-2,.
TGTGCCAGCAGCCGTACGGGAATGAACACTGAAGCTTTCTTT,CASSRTGMNTEAFF,.,TRBV11-3,14,TRBJ1-1,.
TGTGCCAGCAGGCGGACAGGGGCGGGTGAAGCTTTCTTT,CASRRTGAGEAFF,TRBD1,TRBV5-6,13,TRBJ1-1,.
TGTGCCAGCAGTGCCCGAAATGGACTGGGAGGCTACGAGCAGTACTTC,CASSARNGLGGYEQYF,.,TRBV27,16,TRBJ2-7,.
TGTGCCAGCAGTCTGACCGGGGAGCTGTTTTTT,CASSLTGELFF,.,TRBV6-2/TRBV6-3,11,TRBJ2-2,.
TGCAGTGCTAGTGAGGGGAGCTACTACACTGAAGCTTTCTTT,CSASEGSYYTEAFF,.,TRBV20-1,14,TRBJ1-1,.
TGTGCCAGCAGAATAAAACAGGGTGCTGAAGCTTTCTTT,CASRIKQGAEAFF,.,TRBV2,13,TRBJ1-1,.
TGCGCCAGCAGCTCTACCACAGGGGATGGCTACACCTTC,CASSSTTGDGYTF,TRBD1,TRBV5-1,13,TRBJ1-2,.
TGCGCCAGCAGCTTTACCCTGGGAGAGACCCAGTACTTC,CASSFTLGETQYF,.,TRBV5-1,13,TRBJ2-5,.
TGTGCCAGCAGCCAAGTAAACACAGACTATGAAAAACTGTTTTTT,CASSQVNTDYEKLFF,.,TRBV3-1/TRBV3-2,15,TRBJ1-4,.
TGTGCCAGCAGCGGCAACAGGGGTCTGGCTTCCGAGCAGTACTTC,CASSGNRGLASEQYF,TRBD1,TRBV11-2,15,TRBJ2-7,few
TGCGCCAGCAGCCTGGCCGGGACAGGGAGGTACGAGCAGTACTTC,CASSLAGTGRYEQYF,TRBD1,TRBV5-1,15,TRBJ2-7,.
TGCGCCAGCAGTCATTCACCCTATCACTGCGCTTATGGCTACACCTTC,CASSHSPYHCAYGYTF,.,TRBV23-1,16,TRBJ1-2,medium-sized
TGCGCCAGCAGTGAGCACCACACCATCATGCCACACCAACAAAACACCGGGGAGCTGTTTTTT,CASSEHHTIMPHQQNTGELFF,.,TRBV10-1,21,TRBJ2-2,.
TGTGCCAGCAGCCAAGATGCGGTGCCACACGCCAATCAGCCCCAGCATTTT,CASSQDAVPHANQPQHF,.,TRBV3-1/TRBV3-2,17,TRBJ1-5,.
TGTGCCAGCAGCTCCCCTCGGGCCTTTGAAGCTTTCTTT,CASSSPRAFEAFF,.,TRBV7-8,13,TRBJ1-1,.
TGTGCCAGCATTATAAGCAGGACAACCTCCTACGAGCAGTACTTC,CASIISRTTSYEQYF,.,TRBV2,15,TRBJ2-7,few
TGTGCCAGTAACGGGGGAGACTACGAGCAGTACTTC,CASNGGDYEQYF,.,TRBV6-6,12,TRBJ2-7,few
TGTGCCAGCAGCCGCCAGGCCGAGACCCAGTACTTC,CASSRQAETQYF,.,TRBV3-1/TRBV3-2,12,TRBJ2-5,.
TGTGCTAGTGGTTCGTTAACAGGGGCGTCCTACAATGAGCAGTTCTTC,CASGSLTGASYNEQFF,TRBD1,TRBV12-5,16,TRBJ2-1,.
TGTGCCAGTAGTCCCGGGACAGGGCGCTATAATTCACCCCTCCACTTT,CASSPGTGRYNSPLHF,TRBD1,TRBV19,16,TRBJ1-6,.
TGTGCCAGCAGCCAAACCGGGGAGCTGTTTTTT,CASSQTGELFF,.,TRBV11-2,11,TRBJ2-2,.
TGTGCCAGCAGGGCAGAGGGGGGCACTGAAGCTTTCTTT,CASRAEGGTEAFF,.,TRBV6-5,13,TRBJ1-1,.
TGTGCCAGCAGCTTAGGAAGCACAGATACGCAGTATTTT,CASSLGSTDTQYF,.,TRBV7-3,13,TRBJ2-3,.
TGTGCCAGCAGCCTCCCTCGGCCCCGAGGGGGGGAGCTGTTTTTT,CASSLPRPRGGELFF,.,TRBV7-8,15,TRBJ2-2,once
TGTGCCAGCAGCCCCGCCACCCTCTATGGCTACACCTTC,CASSPATLYGYTF,.,TRBV5-6,13,TRBJ1-2,.
TGTGCCAGCCAGCGGGGGGGCACAGATACGCAGTATTTT,CASQRGGTDTQYF,TRBD2,TRBV7-2,13,TRBJ2-3,.
TGCGCCAGCACCCCCGGGACAGCTTTCTACGAGCAGTACTTC,CASTPGTAFYEQYF,TRBD1,TRBV5-1,14,TRBJ2-7,.
TGTGCCAGCAGCCTACTGTCCGGGACAGAAGAGACCCAGTACTTC,CASSLLSGTEETQYF,TRBD1,TRBV7-8,15,TRBJ2-5,.
TGTGCCAGCAGCTTCCGGACAGGGGGGACCTCTGGGGCCAACGTCCTGACTTTC,CASSFRTGGTSGANVLTF,TRBD1,TRBV5-8,18,TRBJ2-6,.
TGTGCCAGTAGACCCGACAGGGTAGGGACTCAGCCCCAGCATTTT,CASRPDRVGTQPQHF,TRBD1,TRBV19,15,TRBJ1-5,once
TGTGCCAGCAGTTCGCCGGGGGGTGAGCAGTTCTTC,CASSSPGGEQFF,TRBD2,TRBV6-2/TRBV6-3,12,TRBJ2-1,.
TGTGCCAGCAGAGGACAGGGTGGTGAACAGCCCCAGCATTTT,CASRGQGGEQPQHF,TRBD1,TRBV2,14,TRBJ1-5,.
TGTGCCAGTAGAGGATCTTGGGACAGGGAGAACACTGAAGCTTTCTTT,CASRGSWDRENTEAFF,TRBD1,TRBV19,16,TRBJ1-1,.
TGTGCCACCAGTGATTCATCCTCGGGACAGTATGGCTACACCTTC,CATSDSSSGQYGYTF,TRBD1,TRBV24-1,15,TRBJ1-2,.
TGTGCCAGTAGTATCGCGACAGTGAACACTGAAGCTTTCTTT,CASSIATVNTEAFF,.,TRBV19,14,TRBJ1-1,.
TGTGCCAGCAGAGGGATGCCCTCTGAAGCTTTCTTT,CASRGMPSEAFF,.,TRBV6-5,12,TRBJ1-1,.
TGTGCCAGCAGCCGATGGACGACGAACACCGGGGAGCTGTTTTTT,CASSRWTTNTGELFF,.,TRBV6-5,15,TRBJ2-2,.
TGTGCCAGCAGCTTAATAAGCAGGTCTGCCTACGAGCAGTACTTC,CASSLISRSAYEQYF,.,TRBV7-2,15,TRBJ2-7,.
TGCGCCAGCAGCCAATCCGGAGGGATGAACACTGAAGCTTTCTTT,CASSQSGGMNTEAFF,.,TRBV4-1,15,TRBJ1-1,.
TGTGCCAGCAGTTCAACAGGTGATAGTTCACCCCTCCACTTT,CASSSTGDSSPLHF,.,TRBV5-4,14,TRBJ1-6,.
TGTGCCAGCAGTCTTTCAAGAAACATTCAGTACTTC,CASSLSRNIQYF,.,TRBV6-2/TRBV6-3,12,TRBJ2-4,.